What follows are 31 T cell receptor beta chains derived from one specimen sequenced in a study of CD8 T cells in ankylosing spondylitis. One entry per CDR3 protein results from TCRdb running MiXCR on the 5' RACE reads. In the table there are 230,000 or so distinct CDR3 sequences, 15% to 20% of which are singletons. The specimen was blood, either unsorted or a sorted T cell fraction (not recorded which). The receptors were gathered from a male donor with ankylosing spondylitis or in good health (not recorded which).

The table lists this clonotype with a few counts. This chain links TRBV29-1 with TRBJ2-4; D uncertain. This CDR3 is built from 15 residues. V lost 6 bases and J 0 bases, leaving 15 bases between the germline ends. CDR1 and CDR2 (germline): SQVTM, ANQGSEA. The CDR3 sequence: CSVEWAELAKNIQYF. DNA of the CDR3: TGCAGCGTGGAATGGGCCGAACTAGCCAAAAACATTCAGTACTTC.

This rearrangement joins TRBV4-2 to TRBJ2-7; TRBD2 agrees at 14 bases. Germline loops: CDR1 LGHNA, CDR2 YNFKEQ. Unmatched junction bases numbered 5, after V lost 4 bases and J lost 0 bases. This CDR3 region has 17 residues. CDR3 sequence (DNA): TGTGCCAGCAGCCCAGGGACTAGCGGGAGTTTCTCCTACGAGCAGTACTTC. Its protein product is CASSPGTSGSFSYEQYF.

This clonotype was recorded at least ten times. The chain is built from TRBV12-3 or TRBV12-4 and TRBJ1-1; D remains unclear. This CDR3 has 13 residues. V lost 6 bases and J 7 bases, leaving 15 bases between the germline ends. The CDR3 region has the DNA TGTGCCAGCAGCCATTTAGAGGACCTTGAAGCTTTCTTT. This encodes CASSHLEDLEAFF.

The rearrangement joins TRBV24-1 to TRBJ2-1, with D perhaps TRBD1 or TRBD2 (6 bases each). The germline gives CDR1 KGHDR, CDR2 SFDVKD. Trimming removed 4 bases at V and 8 bases at J, with 11 bases between. The CDR3 has 13 amino acids. The CDR3 here is CATSDLRGDEQFF. The DNA for the CDR3 is TGTGCCACCAGTGACCTTAGGGGGGATGAGCAGTTCTTC.

This clonotype showed up just a few times. The V call is TRBV7-6, the J call TRBJ2-1; 7 bases fit TRBD2. Germline lookup yields CDR1 SGHVS and CDR2 FNYEAQ. This CDR3 is built from 15 residues. The V and J ends lost 2 bases and 5 bases, in that order; junction bases with no gene match: 6. This CDR3 is CASSLSGGGNNEQFF. In nucleotides, the CDR3 is TGTGCCAGCAGCTTATCCGGGGGAGGGAACAATGAGCAGTTCTTC.

V and J are TRBV5-6 and TRBJ1-2; a possible D gene is TRBD1 (5 bases). There are 14 residues in the CDR3. Trimming removed 7 bases from V and 1 base from J, with 14 bases in between. Per germline, CDR1 SGHDT and CDR2 YYEEEE. The CDR3 loop reads CASGLTGVNYGYTF. CDR3 DNA sequence: TGTGCCAGCGGACTCACAGGCGTTAACTATGGCTACACCTTC.

In this sample, this clonotype turned up a few times. The chain has TRBV18 and TRBJ2-7; no clear D gene. Trimming stripped 0 bases from V and 6 bases from J, with 9 bases between. The CDR3 extends over 13 amino acids. The germline V gene encodes CDR1 KGHSH and CDR2 LQKENI. The CDR3 bases are TGTGCCAGCTCACCACCGTTGGAAGGCGAGCAGTACTTC. It translates to CASSPPLEGEQYF.

The chain links TRBV12-3 or TRBV12-4 to TRBJ2-6; no clear D. CDR3 length: 16 amino acids. V lost 1 base to trimming and J lost 0 bases, with 7 bases between them. As DNA, the CDR3 is TGTGCCAGCAGTTTAGTTTACGACTCTGGGGCCAACGTCCTGACTTTC. Translation: CASSLVYDSGANVLTF.

This clonotype was detected a few times. For the CDR3, the DNA is TGTGCCAGCAGCGTAGCAAGGACAGGGTACGAGCAGTACTTC. Its translation is CASSVARTGYEQYF. The rearrangement links TRBV9 to TRBJ2-7, with 8 positions matching TRBD1. Per the germline V gene, CDR1 is SGDLS and CDR2 is YYNGEE. The CDR3 is made up of 14 amino acids. After removal of 0 bases from V and 4 bases from J, the junction contained 3 bases not matched to a gene.

The J gene is TRBJ2-7, the V gene TRBV7-9; no definite D call. Germline CDR1 SEHNR, CDR2 FQNEAQ (reference sequence). CDR3 length: 14 residues. Trimming cost V 2 bases and J 4 bases, with 12 bases left between them. DNA for the CDR3: TGTGCCAGCAGCTTATTAAAGCTTGGGTACGAGCAGTACTTC. It yields the protein CASSLLKLGYEQYF.

This clonotype was detected only a few times. Given a far larger clone just one base away, this is likely a sequencing read error. The chain recombines TRBV7-9 with TRBJ2-7, with D tentatively TRBD1 (6 bases). Between the trimmed V and J ends, which lost 5 bases and 4 bases, there was a span of 12 bases. The CDR3 contains 13 residues. Germline lookup yields CDR1 SEHNR and CDR2 FQNEAQ (reference sequence). The CDR3 loop reads CASSPWTAYEQYF. The DNA of the CDR3 is TGTGCCAGCAGCCCGTGGACAGCTTACGAGCAGTACTTC.

The chain carries TRBV12-3 or TRBV12-4 and TRBJ2-2; TRBD1 is a possible D gene (5 bases). CDR3 length: 16 amino acids. V was pared by 7 bases and J by 2 bases, with 17 bases between. CDR3 DNA: TGTGCCAGCAAACCAGGACCCCAGGGTAACACCGGGGAGCTGTTTTTT. This gives the protein CASKPGPQGNTGELFF.

This chain links TRBV28 with TRBJ1-5; TRBD1 agrees at 8 bases. This CDR3 has 14 amino acids. Germline V gene sequence: CDR1 MDHEN, CDR2 SYDVKM. With 8 bases clipped from V and 0 bases from J, the junction kept 3 bases outside the gene matches. The CDR3 DNA follows: TGTGCCAGCCGACAGGGGATTAGCAATCAGCCCCAGCATTTT. It translates to CASRQGISNQPQHF.

The gene calls are TRBV29-1 and TRBJ2-2; a possible D gene is TRBD2 (6 bases). The V gene's germline CDR1 is SQVTM and CDR2 ANQGSEA. The CDR3 totals 15 residues. V was shortened by 2 bases and J by 1 base, with 11 bases between the two germline ends. CDR3 coding DNA: TGCAGCGTTGAACTGGTGGGAGGGAACACCGGGGAGCTGTTTTTT. Translation: CSVELVGGNTGELFF.

A few counts support this clonotype. The chain has TRBV10-1 and TRBJ2-7; D possibly corresponds to TRBD1 (6 bases). Germline loops: CDR1 WNHNN, CDR2 SYGVQD (reference sequence). V lost 2 bases to trimming and J lost 4 bases, with 9 bases between them. The CDR3 is made up of 13 amino acids. CDR3 sequence: CASSEIGGYEQYF. The CDR3 DNA reads as TGCGCCAGCAGTGAGATAGGGGGATACGAGCAGTACTTC.

The V and J genes are TRBV9 and TRBJ1-2, with D hard to call. The CDR3 totals 13 residues. Germline CDR1 and CDR2: SGDLS and YYNGEE. Trimming left V 2 bases short and J 1 base short, with 6 bases between. The CDR3, as DNA: TGTGCCAGCAGCGTCGAGGGTAACTATGGCTACACCTTC. Translated, it gives CASSVEGNYGYTF.

This clonotype was seen more than once but under ten times. V and J are TRBV7-6 and TRBJ2-5; 8 positions agree with TRBD1. This CDR3 spans 14 amino acids. Germline trimming cut 5 bases from V and 5 bases from J; bases unmatched to any gene: 7. CDR1 and CDR2 (germline): SGHVS, FNYEAQ. The chain's CDR3 is CASSPRTGTETQYF. For the CDR3, the DNA is TGTGCCAGCAGCCCGAGGACAGGGACGGAGACCCAGTACTTC.

V usage is TRBV10-3 and J usage is TRBJ2-7; D possibly corresponds to TRBD2 (6 bases). Trimming left V 4 bases short and J 2 bases short, with 12 bases between. The germline CDR1 and CDR2 sequences are ENHRY and SYGVKD. The CDR3 is 14 residues long. As DNA, the CDR3 is TGTGCCATCAGTGTGGCTAGCGCCACCTACGAGCAGTACTTC. Amino acids: CAISVASATYEQYF.

This chain connects TRBV27 to TRBJ2-5; no reliable D call. This CDR3 is 11 amino acids long. CDR1 MNHEY and CDR2 SMNVEV come from the germline V gene (reference sequence). Deletions cut 6 bases from V and 7 bases from J, with 9 bases between. DNA of the CDR3: TGTGCCAGCAGCTACGCCGGGACCCAGTACTTC. Translation: CASSYAGTQYF.

V is TRBV4-2 and J is TRBJ1-5, with D tentatively TRBD1 (5 bases). The germline V gene has CDR1 LGHNA and CDR2 YNFKEQ. Trimming cost V 0 bases and J 0 bases, with 9 bases left between them. The CDR3 is 16 residues long. The CDR3 coding sequence is TGTGCCAGCAGCCAAGATCCCCAGGGTAGCAATCAGCCCCAGCATTTT. Its protein is CASSQDPQGSNQPQHF.

V and J are TRBV6-5 and TRBJ2-3; 8 nucleotides line up with TRBD2. The germline gives CDR1 MNHEY, CDR2 SVGAGI. V trimming: 0 bases; J trimming: 4 bases; junction bases outside the gene matches: 9. The CDR3 contains 17 residues. CDR3 amino acids: CASSYSGGVGRADTQYF. The CDR3 nucleotides read TGTGCCAGCAGTTACTCGGGGGGGGTCGGGAGGGCAGATACGCAGTATTTT.

A few counts support this clonotype. The chain carries TRBV10-3 and TRBJ2-1; unclear D gene. Trimming stripped 7 bases from V and 2 bases from J, with 9 bases between. This CDR3 has 13 amino acids. Germline values: CDR1 ENHRY, CDR2 SYGVKD. This CDR3 reads CAITWDTYNEQFF. The CDR3 nucleotides read TGTGCCATCACCTGGGATACCTACAATGAGCAGTTCTTC.

A few counts support this clonotype. The J gene is TRBJ2-7, the V gene TRBV5-1; D may be TRBD2 (6 bases). CDR3 length: 15 amino acids. V lost 0 bases to trimming and J lost 0 bases, with 10 bases between them. CDR1 and CDR2 (germline): SGHRS, YFSETQ. CDR3 sequence (DNA): TGCGCCAGCAGCTTGGCGGGACTTGACTCCTACGAGCAGTACTTC. This sequence encodes CASSLAGLDSYEQYF.

This clonotype has just a few counts. The CDR3 DNA is TGTGCCAGCAGCCCCCACGGGGACAGGGGCTACGAGCAGTACTTC. Protein sequence: CASSPHGDRGYEQYF. The V and J genes are TRBV3-1 and TRBJ2-7; 10 bases agree with TRBD1. CDR1 and CDR2 from the germline V gene are LGHDT and YNNKEL (reference sequence). V gave up 4 bases and J gave up 3 bases; unmatched junction bases: 6. The CDR3 contains 15 residues.

J is TRBJ2-7 and V is TRBV29-1; no clear D gene. The CDR3 runs to 11 residues. Germline values: CDR1 SQVTM, CDR2 ANQGSEA. V was pared by 7 bases and J by 0 bases, with 7 bases between. The CDR3 loop reads CSATVSYEQYF. The CDR3 region has the DNA TGCAGCGCGACTGTCTCCTACGAGCAGTACTTC.

As regards this clonotype: A much larger clone sits a single nucleotide away, making a read error possible. The chain recombines TRBV3-1 with TRBJ2-1, with 15 positions matching TRBD2. The CDR3 consists of 20 residues. Germline CDR1 reads LGHDT; CDR2 reads YNNKEL (reference sequence). Trimming at V came to 8 bases and at J to 0 bases, leaving 14 bases not matched to a gene. CDR3 sequence (DNA): TGTGCCAGCTGCCCCTGGCCGGGACTAGCGGGAGGTCCCTCCTACAATGAGCAGTTCTTC. Its protein product is CASCPWPGLAGGPSYNEQFF.

This clonotype was counted between two and nine times. The chain uses TRBV5-1 and TRBJ2-1; D uncertain. This CDR3 region has 14 residues. Trimming pared 4 bases from V and 10 bases from J, leaving 18 bases between. CDR1 and CDR2 from the germline V gene are SGHRS and YFSETQ. The CDR3 coding sequence is TGCGCCAGCAGCCCCCCTGGGTACCGACCCGAGCAGTTCTTC. Translating gives CASSPPGYRPEQFF.

J is TRBJ2-2 and V is TRBV11-2; D not certain. CDR1 SGHAT and CDR2 FQNNGV come from the germline V gene. The CDR3 is made up of 15 amino acids. V was shortened by 3 bases and J by 5 bases, with 13 bases between the two germline ends. CDR3 loop: CASSFLPTRTGELFF. The CDR3, as DNA: TGTGCCAGCAGCTTCCTTCCTACACGGACCGGGGAGCTGTTTTTT.

This rearrangement joins TRBV12-3 or TRBV12-4 to TRBJ2-5, with D possibly matching TRBD1 (6 bases). With 3 bases removed from V and 5 bases from J, the gap between germline ends came to 13 bases. The CDR3 sequence is 14 residues long. CDR3 nucleotides: TGTGCCAGCAGTTTTTGGACAGATCAGGAGACCCAGTACTTC. Protein product: CASSFWTDQETQYF.

The chain combines TRBV12-3 or TRBV12-4 with TRBJ2-3; D assignment may be TRBD1 or TRBD2 (5 bases each). Deletions cut 3 bases from V and 2 bases from J, with 15 bases between. This CDR3 has 16 residues. In DNA, the CDR3 is TGTGCCAGCAGTTTGACTGGGGGATTCCTCACAGATACGCAGTATTTT. This gives the protein CASSLTGGFLTDTQYF.

This clonotype was picked up many times. The rearrangement joins TRBV7-9 to TRBJ2-5, with 7 bases matching TRBD1. The trim removed 5 bases at V and 3 bases at J, leaving 9 bases unmatched. The CDR3 spans 15 residues. CDR1 and CDR2 (germline): SEHNR, FQNEAQ (reference sequence). This chain's CDR3 is CASSHRDSLKETQYF. CDR3 DNA sequence: TGTGCCAGCAGCCACAGGGACAGCTTGAAAGAGACCCAGTACTTC.